Presented here are 2 T cell receptor beta chains from one specimen sequenced in a study of CD8 T cells in Susac syndrome. When the RNA was reverse transcribed, random hexamers were used with an input of about 0.5 to 1 ug. TCRdb reprocessed the immunoSEQ multiplex PCR reads via MiXCR and lists one record per CDR3 protein. Of 120,000 or so distinct CDR3 sequences in the sample, around 94% were seen once. The sample comprised CD8+ T cells from PBMCs. Receptor source: a human donor with Susac syndrome.

The gene calls are TRBV7-9 and TRBJ2-5, with D uncertain. Germline CDR1 SEHNR, CDR2 FQNEAQ (reference sequence). This CDR3 comprises 14 residues. V shed 5 bases and J shed 3 bases, with 13 bases lying between them. CDR3 in DNA: TGTGCCAGCAGCCGCACGAAAAAAGAAGAGACCCAGTACTTC. As protein: CASSRTKKEETQYF.

The J gene is TRBJ2-7, the V gene TRBV4-1; TRBD1 agrees at 7 bases. In germline, CDR1 is MGHRA, CDR2 YSYEKL. Losses at the gene ends were 0 bases for V and 7 bases for J; bases not matched to a gene: 9. The CDR3 is 15 amino acids. This chain's CDR3 is CASSQDSRGLGEQYF. In DNA form, the CDR3 reads TGCGCCAGCAGCCAAGATTCGAGGGGGCTGGGGGAGCAGTACTTC.